This TCR beta chain originates from a study of shared clonotypes between healthy human individuals. Trimming cost V 5 bases and J 8 bases, with 18 bases left between them. Germline V gene sequence: CDR1 SEHNR, CDR2 FQNEAQ (reference sequence). The CDR3 sequence is 15 residues long. The naive CD8 fraction comprised CD45RO-negative cells positively selected for CCR7 and excluded terminally differentiated effector memory CD45RA+ cells. Donors, without exception, were Caucasian adults residing in Nashville, Tennessee. Measured with immunoSEQ multiplex PCR; TCRdb has only the in-frame clones, and not every one. Of around 1.9 million clones detected, about 94% appear once; the ten largest clones hold around 1.7%.

The chain combines TRBV7-9 with TRBJ1-4; D may be TRBD1 (5 bases). Sequenced material: naive CD8+ T cells from PBMCs. The receptor's source is a man younger than 30 in good health. Some clones in this sample may be carry-over from other donors' samples. CDR3 in DNA: TGTGCCAGCAGCCCCCGTAGGGGCTGGGCCGAAAAACTGTTTTTT. Its translation: CASSPRRGWAEKLFF. Filled out from reference TRBV7-9 and TRBJ1-4, the complete variable domain reads DTGVSQNPRHKITKRGQNVTFRCDPISEHNRLYWYRQTLGQGPEFLTYFQNEAQLEKSRLLSDRFSAERPKGSFSTLEIQRTEQGDSAMYLCASSPRRGWAEKLFFGSGTQLSVL.